This T cell receptor (beta chain) was found in a study of shared T cell receptors in the human thymus. The table came from immunoSEQ multiplex PCR; TCRdb's copy has only in-frame clones and leaves some out. The sample records about 660,000 clones, over 75% being singletons. The germline V gene has CDR1 SGHRS and CDR2 YFSETQ. The CDR3 loop spans 14 amino acids. The same specimen was also included in a second study, on human thymus T cells. As that study records: Repertoires from thymus and blood appeared to show biased V and J gene usage.

What was sequenced was thymocytes. This clonotype was sampled from a boy less than two years old with a congenital heart defect. The chain joins TRBV5-1 to TRBJ2-5; D might be TRBD1 (6 bases). The tail of the sequence fits TRBJ2-7 better, so the J call may be wrong. CDR3 region: CASSRGGPSYEQYF. Here the CDR3 DNA reads TGCGCCAGCAGCCGAGGGGGTCCTTCCTACGAGCAGTACTTC.